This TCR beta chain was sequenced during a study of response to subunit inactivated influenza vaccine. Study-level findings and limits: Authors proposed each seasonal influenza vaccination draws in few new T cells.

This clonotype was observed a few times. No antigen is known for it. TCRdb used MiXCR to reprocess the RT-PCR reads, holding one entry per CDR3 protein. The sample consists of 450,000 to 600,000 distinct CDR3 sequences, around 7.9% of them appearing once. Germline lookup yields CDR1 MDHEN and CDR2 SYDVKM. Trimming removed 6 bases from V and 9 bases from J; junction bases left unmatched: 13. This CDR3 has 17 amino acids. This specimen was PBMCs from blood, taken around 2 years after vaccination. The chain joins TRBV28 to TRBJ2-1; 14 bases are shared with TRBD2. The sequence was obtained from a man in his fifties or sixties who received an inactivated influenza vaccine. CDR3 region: CASSLTLTGLAGVEQFF. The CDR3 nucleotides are TGTGCCAGCAGCTTGACGCTTACGGGACTAGCGGGAGTTGAGCAGTTCTTC.